These 17 T cell receptor beta chains were sequenced from one sample in a study of personalized T cell therapy for brain tumors. The antigens these receptors bind are not known. The template for sequencing was RNA taken from the peptide-stimulated T cells. The method was immunoSEQ multiplex PCR; TCRdb's version includes in-frame clones alone and lacks a portion of them. The repertoire has around 1,800 clones, around 20% of them found once; the top ten carry about 39%. Sequences were obtained from a T cell product expanded with peptides in culture. These receptors were taken from a human donor with medulloblastoma.

This clone was observed a single time. The chain carries TRBV29-1 and TRBJ2-7; D possibly corresponds to TRBD2 (7 bases). CDR1 and CDR2 (germline): SQVTM, ANQGSEA. V gave up 7 bases and J gave up 2 bases, with 15 bases separating them. This CDR3 region has 13 residues. CDR3 coding DNA: TGCAGCGGCCATGGGGGGGGCGCCTACGAGCAGTACTTC. Amino acid sequence: CSGHGGGAYEQYF.

Points on this clone: Its ends do not fully match the called genes, so a read error is possible. This chain connects TRBV7-7 to TRBJ2-5, with a tentative D call TRBD2 (6 bases). CDR1 and CDR2 (germline): SSHAT, FNYEAQ (reference sequence). The CDR3 is 16 amino acids. CDR3 sequence (DNA): TGTGCTAGCAGCCATCGCTTGGGTCTAGGGAGGGAGACCCAGTACTTC. Translation gives CASSHRLGLGRETQYF.

This clone is classed as large. The chain recombines TRBV11-2 with TRBJ2-7; maybe TRBD2 (6 bases). The germline V gene encodes CDR1 SGHAT and CDR2 FQNNGV. The CDR3 length is 15 residues. V was trimmed by 5 bases and J by 3 bases, leaving 17 bases between them. The CDR3 spells CASSGGPSDFYEQYF. DNA for the CDR3: TGTGCCAGCAGCGGCGGGCCTAGCGATTTCTACGAGCAGTACTTC.

In the case of this clone: Given a far larger clone just one base away, this is likely a sequencing read error. This same CDR3 is encoded by further DNA sequences in the sample. V usage is TRBV28 and J usage is TRBJ2-6; TRBD2 might be the D (6 bases). Germline V CDR1 and CDR2: MDHEN, SYDVKM. The CDR3 is 15 residues long. CDR3 loop: CASCLVGRGANVLTF. In nucleotides, the CDR3 is TGTGCCAGCTGTTTAGTTGGGAGGGGGGCCAACGTCCTGACTTTC.

V usage is TRBV7-2 and J usage is TRBJ2-2; possibly TRBD1 for D (6 bases). Germline V gives CDR1 SGHTA, CDR2 FQGNSA. The CDR3 spans 15 residues. V was shortened by 5 bases and J by 4 bases, with 14 bases between the two germline ends. This CDR3 is CASSGRGLGTGELFF. The CDR3 region has the DNA TGTGCCAGCAGCGGCAGGGGTTTGGGCACCGGGGAGCTGTTTTTT. The full variable domain, its missing parts supplied by reference TRBV7-2 and TRBJ2-2, is GAGVSQSPSNKVTEKGKDVELRCDPISGHTALYWYRQSLGQGLEFLIYFQGNSAPDKSGLPSDRFSAERTGGSVSTLTIQRTQQEDSAVYLCASSGRGLGTGELFFGEGSRLTVL.

In its sample, this clone is large (0.1 to 1%). The same CDR3 arises from other DNA sequences in this sample as well. This chain joins TRBV6-1 and TRBJ1-1; D is possibly TRBD1 (6 bases). Germline CDR1 reads MNHNS; CDR2 reads SASEGT. V was clipped by 3 bases and J by 5 bases, with 13 bases between them. This CDR3 has 14 residues. This chain's CDR3 is CASSERGAVTEAFF. In DNA, the CDR3 is TGTGCCAGCAGTGAGCGGGGGGCGGTGACTGAAGCTTTCTTT.

This chain uses TRBV5-1 with TRBJ2-7; no definite D call. CDR3 size: 14 residues. V was cut by 0 bases and J by 0 bases, with 7 bases left in between. Germline loops: CDR1 SGHRS, CDR2 YFSETQ. The CDR3 coding sequence is TGCGCCAGCAGCTTGGGAACTTCCTCCTACGAGCAGTACTTC. Encoded protein: CASSLGTSSYEQYF.

This clone has ten or more counts. The chain uses TRBV7-2 and TRBJ2-2; 8 bases fit TRBD2. There are 15 residues in the CDR3. In germline, CDR1 is SGHTA, CDR2 FQGNSA. V was pared by 4 bases and J by 5 bases, with 6 bases of the junction left unmatched. As DNA, the CDR3 is TGTGCCAGCAGCTCCAGGACTAGCTATACCGGGGAGCTGTTTTTT. Its translation: CASSSRTSYTGELFF.

This clone turned up a few times. The chain uses TRBV3-1 (or the pseudogene TRBV3-2) and TRBJ1-4; D unclear. Looked up from germline, CDR1 is LGHDT and CDR2 is YNNKEL (reference sequence). The CDR3 is made up of 14 amino acids. V gave up 0 bases and J gave up 7 bases, with 9 bases separating them. In DNA form, the CDR3 reads TGTGCCAGCAGCCAAGACATGGGAACTGAAAAACTGTTTTTT. It codes for CASSQDMGTEKLFF.

Many counts were recorded for this clone. This chain uses TRBV28 with TRBJ1-4; 9 bases fit TRBD1. This CDR3 is 16 amino acids long. The germline V gene encodes CDR1 MDHEN and CDR2 SYDVKM. The V and J ends lost 6 bases and 3 bases, in that order; junction bases with no gene match: 8. The CDR3 spells CASRPLGTGPNEKLFF. The CDR3 coding sequence is TGTGCCAGCAGGCCCTTAGGGACAGGGCCTAATGAAAAACTGTTTTTT.

The genes are TRBV9 and TRBJ1-1; D gene unclear. The CDR3 runs to 13 residues. Looked up from germline, CDR1 is SGDLS and CDR2 is YYNGEE. V dropped 2 bases and J dropped 3 bases, with 8 bases sitting between them. CDR3 in DNA: TGTGCCAGCAGCGTCCTGGTGGACACTGAAGCTTTCTTT. It translates to CASSVLVDTEAFF.

This clone rates as medium-sized. This chain joins TRBV4-1 and TRBJ2-7; D remains unclear. The ends were cut back, 6 bases at V and 1 base at J, with 10 bases in the middle. The CDR3 runs to 13 residues. Germline CDR1 MGHRA, CDR2 YSYEKL. The CDR3 bases are TGCGCCAGCAGTACCCACAAGTCCTACGAGCAGTACTTC. Translating it yields CASSTHKSYEQYF.

By frequency in the sample, this clone is medium-sized (0.01 to 0.1%). CDR3 DNA: TGTGCCAGCAGCTTAGAGAGACTGGGCAATGAGCAGTTCTTC. Translating gives CASSLERLGNEQFF. The J gene is TRBJ2-1, the V gene TRBV7-8, with D unresolved. Germline loops: CDR1 SGHVS, CDR2 FQNEAQ. Trimming took 1 base from V and 6 from J, leaving 10 bases between them. The CDR3 is made up of 14 amino acids.

The chain uses TRBV21-1 and TRBJ1-3. TRBV21-1 is annotated as a pseudogene. The CDR3 extends over 19 amino acids. CDR3 in amino acids: CASSKEGRERSDSGNTIYF. The CDR3 DNA reads TGTGCCAGCAGCAAAGAAGGCAGAGAGAGGAGTGATTCTGGAAACACCATATATTTT.

This clone has only a few counts. The chain recombines TRBV19 with TRBJ1-1; 9 bases are a match to TRBD1. Germline values: CDR1 LNHDA, CDR2 SQIVND (reference sequence). The CDR3 loop spans 15 amino acids. V lost 6 bases, J lost 11 bases, and 16 bases stayed unmatched. The CDR3, as DNA: TGTGCCAGTAGGAGATACAGGGGGCTCAAGTGGGTTGCTTTCTTT. Its translation: CASRRYRGLKWVAFF.

This clone was counted between two and nine times. A read error may produce the germline difference seen at one junction end. The rearrangement joins TRBV28 to TRBJ2-6, with D possibly matching TRBD2 (6 bases). The length of the CDR3 is 15 residues. Germline V gene lookup returns CDR1 MDHEN and CDR2 SYDVKM. The CDR3 spells CACSFVGRGANVLTF. The CDR3 DNA reads as TGTGCCTGCAGTTTTGTTGGGAGGGGGGCCAACGTCCTGACTTTC. Together with reference TRBV28 and TRBJ2-6, the CDR3 gives the full variable domain: DVKVTQSSRYLVKRTGEKVFLECVQDMDHENMFWYRQDPGLGLRLIYFSYDVKMKEKGDIPEGYSVSREKKERFSLILESASTNQTSMYLCACSFVGRGANVLTFGAGSRLTVL.

This clone was picked up a small number of times. This chain links TRBV30 with TRBJ2-2; tentative D call: TRBD2 (6 bases). This CDR3 is built from 16 residues. Germline values: CDR1 GTSNPN, CDR2 SVGIG (reference sequence). Trimming took 4 bases from V and 1 from J, leaving 16 bases between them. The CDR3 loop is CAWKRRGAENTGELFF. CDR3 nucleotides: TGTGCCTGGAAAAGGAGGGGAGCGGAGAACACCGGGGAGCTGTTTTTT.